A single sample is the source of the 30 T cell receptor beta chains below, sequenced in a study of vaccination and CD4 T cells after COVID-19. Described treatment: approximately 9-day PBMC culture with coronavirus spike peptide pools or control peptides (ViraFEST assay). Once obtained from cultured CD4+ T cells, the DNA was sequenced using the Oncomine TCR Beta short-read assay. MiXCR, run by TCRdb on the PCR reads, gives a single entry per CDR3 protein. Of fewer than 15,000 distinct CDR3 sequences listed, about two fifths were seen once; the top ten hold less than 11%. For these receptors, no antigen is known. Sequenced sample: CD4+ T cells from blood, cultured in vitro. These receptors all stem from a human donor who had recovered from COVID-19.

This chain connects TRBV2 to TRBJ2-2; D unclear. CDR3 size: 12 residues. The V gene's germline CDR1 is SNHLY and CDR2 FYNNEI. The V and J ends lost 1 base and 7 bases respectively, with 4 bases between them. The CDR3 region is CASSEVGGELFF. The CDR3 bases are TGTGCCAGCAGTGAAGTCGGCGGGGAGCTGTTTTTT.

This clonotype appeared a few times. V is TRBV2 and J is TRBJ1-5, with 7 bases fitting TRBD1. The trim removed 6 bases at V and 2 bases at J, leaving 7 bases unmatched. The CDR3 is made up of 15 amino acids. Germline CDR1 reads SNHLY; CDR2 reads FYNNEI. In DNA, the CDR3 is TGTGCCAGCAGCCGGGACAGTGAAGGCAATCAGCCCCAGCATTTT. Translation: CASSRDSEGNQPQHF.

This sequence joins TRBV10-1 and TRBJ2-7; no clear D. V was cut by 0 bases and J by 3 bases, with 15 bases left in between. CDR1 and CDR2 from the germline V gene are WNHNN and SYGVQD (reference sequence). This CDR3 comprises 16 residues. CDR3 DNA sequence: TGCGCCAGCAGTGAGTCCCCTGTCAGGAACCTCTACGAGCAGTACTTC. Translated, it gives CASSESPVRNLYEQYF.

The chain uses TRBV7-2 and TRBJ2-7, with D tentatively TRBD1 or TRBD2 (5 bases each). The CDR3 is 13 amino acids. Trimming took off 6 bases at V and 9 bases at J, with 18 bases between the two ends. Germline V gives CDR1 SGHTA, CDR2 FQGNSA. For the CDR3, the DNA is TGTGCCAGCAGTTCCCGAGGGGCTCTCGGGCAGTACTTC. The encoded protein is CASSSRGALGQYF.

The rearrangement links TRBV28 to TRBJ2-3; D remains ambiguous. V was pared by 5 bases and J by 1 base, with 16 bases between. The CDR3 totals 16 residues. Germline CDR1 is MDHEN and CDR2 is SYDVKM. Here the CDR3 reads CASSPNGRRRTDTQYF. The CDR3 region has the DNA TGTGCCAGCAGTCCCAACGGGCGGCGACGCACAGATACGCAGTATTTT. Full variable domain (rest looked up from reference TRBV28 and TRBJ2-3): DVKVTQSSRYLVKRTGEKVFLECVQDMDHENMFWYRQDPGLGLRLIYFSYDVKMKEKGDIPEGYSVSREKKERFSLILESASTNQTSMYLCASSPNGRRRTDTQYFGPGTRLTVL.

The CDR3: CASSLGTGGNEQFF. The CDR3 DNA sequence: TGTGCCAGTAGTTTAGGGACAGGGGGCAATGAGCAGTTCTTC. The chain is built from TRBV19 and TRBJ2-1; TRBD1 matches 11 bases. The CDR3 contains 14 residues. The J segment lost 6 bases and the V segment lost 5 bases, leaving 3 bases of the junction unmatched. Germline CDR1 LNHDA, CDR2 SQIVND (reference sequence).

The rearrangement joins TRBV7-2 to TRBJ2-7, with D tentatively TRBD1 (6 bases). The length of the CDR3 is 13 residues. Per the germline V gene, CDR1 is SGHTA and CDR2 is FQGNSA. V lost 4 bases and J lost 0, with 7 bases in between. As DNA, the CDR3 is TGTGCCAGCAGCTACAGGGACTCCTACGAGCAGTACTTC. Translating gives CASSYRDSYEQYF.

The rearrangement uses TRBV19 and TRBJ2-1; 11 bases align to TRBD2. This CDR3 contains 17 residues. CDR1 and CDR2 (germline): LNHDA, SQIVND (reference sequence). V shed 4 bases, J shed 7 bases, and the junction held 12 bases outside the gene matches. The CDR3: CASSTASLAGAINEQFF. Written as DNA, the CDR3 is TGTGCCAGTAGTACCGCTTCACTAGCGGGAGCCATTAATGAGCAGTTCTTC.

The chain joins TRBV6-1 to TRBJ2-7, with TRBD2 matching over 8 bases. The junction had 10 bases not matched to a gene; V was cut back by 6 bases and J by 3 bases. This CDR3 region has 15 residues. The germline V gene encodes CDR1 MNHNS and CDR2 SASEGT. DNA of the CDR3: TGTGCCAGCAGCTTTAGCGGGAACGCCGACTACGAGCAGTACTTC. Translating it yields CASSFSGNADYEQYF.

This chain uses TRBV10-3 with TRBJ2-1, with 10 bases fitting TRBD1. The CDR3 length is 15 residues. Germline loops: CDR1 ENHRY, CDR2 SYGVKD. The V gene end was trimmed by 1 base and the J gene end by 8 bases; junction bases not matched to a gene: 5. The CDR3 DNA reads TGTGCCATCAGTGAGTGGGGACAGGGGATGGATGAGCAGTTCTTC. Encoded protein: CAISEWGQGMDEQFF.

V usage is TRBV12-3 or TRBV12-4 and J usage is TRBJ2-7; TRBD2 is a possible D gene (5 bases). The CDR3 length is 14 residues. V gave up 1 base and J gave up 5 bases, with 12 bases separating them. The CDR3 nucleotides are TGTGCCAGCAGTTTAGGAGGGAGTGGTGACGAGCAGTACTTC. Residues: CASSLGGSGDEQYF.

The CDR3 here is CASSRQGNQPQHF. The CDR3 DNA sequence: TGTGCCAGCAGTCGACAGGGGAATCAGCCCCAGCATTTT. V and J are TRBV2 and TRBJ1-5; 8 nucleotides align to TRBD1. Germline CDR1 SNHLY, CDR2 FYNNEI. The CDR3 runs to 13 residues. The ends lost 5 bases at V and 4 bases at J; junction bases unmatched: 1.

This clonotype was detected a few times. The gene calls are TRBV10-3 and TRBJ1-2; possible D gene TRBD1, 5 bases. CDR1 is ENHRY and CDR2 is SYGVKD in the germline V gene. The germline V and J ends were trimmed by 4 bases and 8 bases, with 17 bases remaining between them. The CDR3 totals 14 residues. This chain's CDR3 is CAISGILREGGYTF. For the CDR3, the DNA is TGTGCCATCAGTGGGATCCTCAGGGAGGGCGGCTACACCTTC.

The chain combines TRBV30 with TRBJ2-5, with a tentative D call TRBD1 (5 bases). The CDR3 totals 14 residues. CDR1 is GTSNPN, CDR2 SVGIG, per germline (reference sequence). V gave up 3 bases and J gave up 5 bases, with 16 bases separating them. CDR3 in amino acids: CAWSGRRGRETQYF. The CDR3 bases are TGTGCCTGGAGCGGTCGAAGGGGCAGGGAGACCCAGTACTTC. Drawing the rest from reference TRBV30 and TRBJ2-5, the complete variable domain is SQTIHQWPATLVQPVGSPLSLECTVEGTSNPNLYWYRQAAGRGLQLLFYSVGIGQISSEVPQNLSASRPQDRQFILSSKKLLLSDSGFYLCAWSGRRGRETQYFGPGTRLLVL.

This clonotype was seen more than once but under ten times. The chain couples TRBV24-1 to TRBJ2-5; TRBD2 matches at 13 bases. Per germline, CDR1 KGHDR and CDR2 SFDVKD. V lost 3 bases to trimming and J lost 5 bases; unmatched junction nucleotides: 8. This CDR3 is built from 17 residues. The CDR3 protein is CATSDGTSGKSVETQYF. The CDR3 DNA sequence: TGTGCCACCAGTGATGGGACTAGCGGGAAGTCGGTGGAGACCCAGTACTTC.

The chain couples TRBV20-1 to TRBJ2-3; 11 positions agree with TRBD2. The V gene end was trimmed by 6 bases and the J gene end by 5 bases; junction bases not matched to a gene: 7. This CDR3 spans 14 amino acids. Germline V gene sequence: CDR1 DFQATT, CDR2 SNEGSKA (reference sequence). The CDR3 sequence is CSAKDSGRVDTQYF. The CDR3 DNA reads TGCAGTGCGAAAGATAGCGGGAGGGTAGATACGCAGTATTTT.

The chain recombines TRBV7-9 with TRBJ1-5; TRBD1 matches 7 bases. The ends lost 1 base at V and 6 bases at J; junction bases unmatched: 3. From germline, CDR1 is SEHNR and CDR2 FQNEAQ (reference sequence). The CDR3 covers 14 residues. CDR3 coding DNA: TGTGCCAGCAGCTTAGAGCAGGGGGGTCAGCCCCAGCATTTT. It is translated as CASSLEQGGQPQHF.

The chain links TRBV20-1 to TRBJ2-1; 10 positions match TRBD1. In germline, CDR1 is DFQATT, CDR2 SNEGSKA (reference sequence). CDR3 length: 19 amino acids. The V and J ends lost 0 bases and 4 bases, in that order; junction bases with no gene match: 15. The DNA of the CDR3 is TGCAGTGCTAGAGAACGAGGACAGGGGGATCCCCGACTGTACAATGAGCAGTTCTTC. This translates into CSARERGQGDPRLYNEQFF.

Only a few counts were recorded for this clonotype. The rearrangement links TRBV19 to TRBJ2-5; 11 bases line up with TRBD2. CDR1 LNHDA and CDR2 SQIVND come from the germline V gene (reference sequence). Germline trimming cut 6 bases from V and 3 bases from J; bases unmatched to any gene: 0. The CDR3 extends over 13 amino acids. The CDR3 DNA reads TGTGCCAGTAGACTAGCGGGAGAAGAGACCCAGTACTTC. Protein product: CASRLAGEETQYF.

This clonotype was seen only a few times. This sequence joins TRBV4-3 and TRBJ2-2; D remains unclear. The V gene lost 4 bases and the J gene lost 6 bases, with 9 bases spanning the gap. Germline V gene sequence: CDR1 LGHNA, CDR2 YSLEER. This CDR3 spans 13 amino acids. The CDR3 sequence: CASSLWVAGELFF. Here the CDR3 DNA reads TGCGCCAGCAGCCTCTGGGTAGCCGGGGAGCTGTTTTTT.

J is TRBJ2-7 and V is TRBV2; either TRBD1 or TRBD2 may supply D (6 bases each). CDR1 and CDR2 from the germline V gene are SNHLY and FYNNEI. This CDR3 region has 12 residues. The germline V and J ends were trimmed by 3 bases and 5 bases, with 8 bases remaining between them. The CDR3 sequence: CASSEEGDEQYF. For the CDR3, the DNA is TGTGCCAGCAGTGAGGAGGGGGACGAGCAGTACTTC.

The rearrangement joins TRBV11-3 to TRBJ1-5; D perhaps matches TRBD1 (6 bases). CDR3 size: 17 residues. V gave up 0 bases and J gave up 3 bases, with 15 bases separating them. From germline, CDR1 is SGHNT and CDR2 YENEEA. The CDR3 sequence is CASSLDKGPGANQPQHF. In DNA, the CDR3 is TGTGCCAGCAGCTTAGATAAGGGGCCAGGGGCCAATCAGCCCCAGCATTTT.

This chain uses TRBV19 with TRBJ2-6; tentatively, D is TRBD2 (5 bases). Trimming removed 7 bases from V and 4 bases from J, with 14 bases in between. The CDR3 contains 15 residues. Germline V gene data show CDR1 as LNHDA and CDR2 as SQIVND (reference sequence). CDR3 sequence (DNA): TGTGCCAGTATGACGGGAATCCCCGGGGCCAACGTCCTGACTTTC. This translates into CASMTGIPGANVLTF. Variable domain in full (rest from reference TRBV19 and TRBJ2-6): DGGITQSPKYLFRKEGQNVTLSCEQNLNHDAMYWYRQDPGQGLRLIYYSQIVNDFQKGDIAEGYSVSREKKESFPLTVTSAQKNPTAFYLCASMTGIPGANVLTFGAGSRLTVL.

Here the CDR3 reads CASSPRGQETQYF. The DNA of the CDR3 is TGTGCCAGCAGCCCGCGGGGCCAAGAGACCCAGTACTTC. The rearrangement uses TRBV14 and TRBJ2-5; TRBD2 might be the D (6 bases). Trimming pared 4 bases from V and 1 base from J, leaving 7 bases between. Germline CDR1 SGHDN, CDR2 FVKESK. The CDR3 contains 13 residues.

This clonotype appeared a few times. The chain has TRBV2 and TRBJ1-2; TRBD1 might be the D (6 bases). V lost 8 bases and J 7 bases, leaving 17 bases between the germline ends. This CDR3 comprises 13 residues. CDR1 is SNHLY, CDR2 FYNNEI, per germline. CDR3 region: CASAGGTLGGYTF. The CDR3 DNA sequence: TGTGCCAGCGCCGGCGGGACATTGGGTGGCTACACCTTC.

The chain joins TRBV6-1 to TRBJ1-2, with D possibly being TRBD1 (6 bases). V lost 5 bases and J 4 bases, leaving 17 bases between the germline ends. CDR3 size: 15 residues. Germline-derived CDR1 and CDR2 are MNHNS and SASEGT. Here the CDR3 DNA reads TGTGCCAGCAGTAAGAAGGGGGGGGGATTCTATGGCTACACCTTC. It yields the protein CASSKKGGGFYGYTF.

The chain links TRBV20-1 to TRBJ2-7; 8 positions agree with TRBD2. Germline V gene sequence: CDR1 DFQATT, CDR2 SNEGSKA (reference sequence). J lost 3 bases, V lost 2 bases, and 6 bases had no gene match. The CDR3 has 14 amino acids. In DNA, the CDR3 is TGCAGTGCTAGAAGGCCTAGCGGGCTCTACGAGCAGTACTTC. This encodes CSARRPSGLYEQYF.

This chain connects TRBV6-4 to TRBJ2-3; D not resolved. Looked up from germline, CDR1 is MRHNA and CDR2 is SNTAGT. This CDR3 contains 13 residues. V lost 2 bases, J lost 0 bases, and 3 bases lay in between. In nucleotides, the CDR3 is TGTGCCAGCAGTGACGGGAGCACAGATACGCAGTATTTT. Translation gives CASSDGSTDTQYF.

This clonotype appeared a few times. This chain uses TRBV6-1 with TRBJ1-5, with 7 bases identical to TRBD1. The germline CDR1 and CDR2 sequences are MNHNS and SASEGT. Losses at the gene ends were 6 bases for V and 1 base for J; bases not matched to a gene: 3. There are 14 residues in the CDR3. Here the CDR3 reads CASRHRGSNQPQHF. CDR3 DNA sequence: TGTGCCAGCAGACACAGGGGCAGCAATCAGCCCCAGCATTTT.

The chain is built from TRBV5-1 and TRBJ2-2; D is possibly TRBD1 (5 bases). The CDR3 covers 14 residues. V lost 0 bases, J lost 4 bases, and 7 bases lay in between. The V gene's germline CDR1 is SGHRS and CDR2 YFSETQ. The chain's CDR3 is CASSLGGSTGELFF. CDR3 coding DNA: TGCGCCAGCAGCTTGGGGGGCAGCACCGGGGAGCTGTTTTTT.